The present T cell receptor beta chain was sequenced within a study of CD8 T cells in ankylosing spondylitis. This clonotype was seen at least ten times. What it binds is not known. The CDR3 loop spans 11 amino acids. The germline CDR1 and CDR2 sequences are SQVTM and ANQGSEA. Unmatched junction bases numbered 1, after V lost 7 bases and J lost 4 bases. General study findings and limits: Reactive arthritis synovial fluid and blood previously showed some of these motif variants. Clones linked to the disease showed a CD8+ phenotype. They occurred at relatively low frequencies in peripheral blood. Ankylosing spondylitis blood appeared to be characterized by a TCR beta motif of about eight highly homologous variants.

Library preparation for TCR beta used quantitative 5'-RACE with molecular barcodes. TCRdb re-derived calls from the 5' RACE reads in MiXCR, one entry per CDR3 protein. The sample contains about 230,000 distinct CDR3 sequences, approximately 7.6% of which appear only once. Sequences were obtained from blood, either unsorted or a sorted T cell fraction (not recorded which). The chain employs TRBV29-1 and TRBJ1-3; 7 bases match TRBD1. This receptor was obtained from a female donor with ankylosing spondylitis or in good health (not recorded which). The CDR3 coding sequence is TGCAGCGCGGGACAGGGAAACACCATATATTTT. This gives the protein CSAGQGNTIYF.